This record covers a single TCR beta chain. Its antigen remains unidentified. These data belong to a study of OX40 agonist ivuxolimab in advanced cancers. Study-level information: Aged roughly 20 to 85 with a mean of approximately 57 years, they were around 83% male.

Repertoires were generated with immunoSEQ multiplex PCR, while TCRdb's copy carries only in-frame clones and drops some. Here the sample spans about 36,000 clones, 81% being singletons. Germline values: CDR1 MNHNS, CDR2 SASEGT. Trimming pared 6 bases from V and 0 bases from J, leaving 13 bases between. This CDR3 has 15 amino acids. Study results and limitations: Some patients without response likewise showed low normalized clonal expansion. Expanded clones tended on average to be more numerous among CD8+ T cells than CD4+. Circulating CD4+ and CD8+ T cells showed clonal expansion by week 6 at 0.1 to 3.0 mg/kg.

The V gene is TRBV6-1, the J gene TRBJ2-3; no clear D. The material was CD4+ or CD8+ T cells sorted from blood, obtained in a trial of the OX40 agonist ivuxolimab. This clonotype originated in an adult with an advanced solid tumor such as melanoma, head and neck, liver or kidney cancer. In DNA, the CDR3 is TGTGCCAGCAGATTTGTGGGTCTGAGCACAGATACGCAGTATTTT. Amino acid sequence: CASRFVGLSTDTQYF.